The 11 T cell receptor beta chains listed next were all sequenced from one sample in a study of T-cell reconstitution after alpha-beta-depleted transplantation in children. Library preparation (for TCRbeta) was performed with unique molecular identifiers. TCRdb processed the PCR reads anew with MiXCR; each CDR3 protein has one entry. The data contain 200,000 to 300,000 distinct CDR3 sequences, roughly a quarter of them singletons. This sample comprised PBMCs, mostly from graft donor cells, obtained 360 days after TCRalphabeta/CD19-depleted stem cell transplant. The receptors originated from a female patient between 2 and 15 years old who had a stem cell transplant for congenital amegakaryocytic thrombocytopenia, so the T cells may come from the graft donor.

Only a few counts were recorded for this clonotype. The V gene is TRBV12-3 or TRBV12-4, the J gene TRBJ2-2; no clear D gene. The ends were cut back, 8 bases at V and 2 bases at J, with 15 bases in the middle. This CDR3 contains 15 residues. This CDR3 reads CASERTGPNTGELFF. CDR3 DNA sequence: TGTGCCAGCGAACGGACCGGGCCTAACACCGGGGAGCTGTTTTTT.

CDR3 DNA sequence: TGTGCCAGCAGCTTAGCGCTTCAAGAGACCCAGTACTTC. It is translated as CASSLALQETQYF. The gene calls are TRBV7-6 and TRBJ2-5; the D is unclear. Trimming left V 0 bases short and J 2 bases short, with 4 bases between. This CDR3 has 13 amino acids. Per the germline V gene, CDR1 is SGHVS and CDR2 is FNYEAQ.

The chain combines TRBV3-1 with TRBJ1-5; D remains unclear. Trimming took 0 bases from V and 7 from J, leaving 13 bases between them. Germline CDR1 LGHDT, CDR2 YNNKEL (reference sequence). CDR3 length: 15 amino acids. The CDR3 DNA follows: TGTGCCAGCAGCCAAGATCCAGTCCGGGGACAGCCCCAGCATTTT. It specifies CASSQDPVRGQPQHF.

The rearrangement joins TRBV2 to TRBJ2-1; 9 bases fit TRBD1. CDR3 length: 16 residues. The V segment lost 6 bases and the J segment 2 bases; nucleotides outside the gene matches: 8. Germline-derived CDR1 and CDR2 are SNHLY and FYNNEI. The CDR3 is CASRRNRGRPYNEQFF. CDR3 bases: TGTGCCAGCAGACGAAACAGGGGGCGTCCCTACAATGAGCAGTTCTTC.

Ten or more counts support this clonotype. CDR3 protein: CSVDTVSYNSPLHF. The CDR3 DNA is TGCAGCGTTGATACGGTTTCCTATAATTCACCCCTCCACTTT. J is TRBJ1-6 and V is TRBV29-1, with D unclear. Germline V gives CDR1 SQVTM, CDR2 ANQGSEA. This CDR3 contains 14 residues. V lost 3 bases and J lost 1, with 7 bases in between.

Worth noting for this clonotype: Without the conserved terminal phenylalanine or tryptophan, this CDR3 likely stems from a read error. The DNA is omitted, as the CDR3 cannot be located on it reliably, and the CDR3 follows TCRdb's listing. V and J are TRBV20-1 and TRBJ2-3; TRBD1, the D gene given by the table, was not confirmed from the DNA. CDR1 is DFQATT, CDR2 SNEGSKA, per germline (reference sequence). The length of the CDR3 is 11 amino acids, counting both ends. CDR3 residues: CSARVSGGEGI.

The chain has TRBV6-1 and TRBJ2-1; 8 bases map to TRBD1. V shed 7 bases, J shed 8 bases, and the junction held 13 bases outside the gene matches. Germline-derived CDR1 and CDR2 are MNHNS and SASEGT. The CDR3 totals 15 residues. CDR3 in DNA: TGTGCCAGCACCTTACGACAGGGGACGAGGGATGAGCAGTTCTTC. Protein sequence: CASTLRQGTRDEQFF.

The chain employs TRBV18 and TRBJ2-1; 7 nucleotides line up with TRBD2. Per germline, CDR1 KGHSH and CDR2 LQKENI. V shed 0 bases and J 1 base; nucleotides not matched to a gene: 3. The CDR3 runs 16 residues. The CDR3 loop is CASSPPREWSYNEQFF. In DNA, the CDR3 is TGTGCCAGCTCACCACCGCGGGAGTGGTCCTACAATGAGCAGTTCTTC.

This chain connects TRBV19 to TRBJ2-3, with D hard to call. The CDR3 has 14 amino acids. The V gene lost 5 bases and the J gene lost 3 bases, with 12 bases spanning the gap. CDR1 is LNHDA, CDR2 SQIVND, per germline (reference sequence). The CDR3 coding sequence is TGTGCCAGTAGTGGCGCTTACCGGACAGATACGCAGTATTTT. Translating gives CASSGAYRTDTQYF.

The V call is TRBV5-1, the J call TRBJ1-2, with 7 bases lining up with TRBD1. Germline V gene sequence: CDR1 SGHRS, CDR2 YFSETQ. The trim removed 2 bases at V and 6 bases at J, leaving 4 bases unmatched. This CDR3 is built from 13 residues. Here the CDR3 reads CASSFRTGDGYTF. The DNA for the CDR3 is TGCGCCAGCAGCTTTCGGACAGGCGATGGCTACACCTTC.

V and J are TRBV6-5 and TRBJ2-4; D may be TRBD1 or TRBD2 (6 bases each). The CDR3 runs to 16 residues. With 1 base removed from V and 6 bases from J, the gap between germline ends came to 16 bases. Germline V gene sequence: CDR1 MNHEY, CDR2 SVGAGI. CDR3 nucleotide sequence: TGTGCCAGCAGTTACTATCTGTGGGGGGCGGGAAACATTCAGTACTTC. Translation gives CASSYYLWGAGNIQYF.